These T cell receptor beta chains were read from a single sample in a study of shared clonotypes between healthy human individuals. Sequencing was performed with immunoSEQ multiplex PCR; in TCRdb, only in-frame clones are kept and a portion is missing. The profile shows under 1,100,000 clones, approximately 72% of them singletons. Sequencing input: memory CD4+ T cells sorted from blood. These receptors were taken from a man younger than 30 in good health. CDR3s leave out the opening cysteine and the closing phenylalanine or tryptophan. The order of the fields is CDR3 protein, V gene, J gene.

CDR3 protein: ASSLARITNTEAF; V gene: TRBV7-9; J gene: TRBJ1-1
CDR3 protein: ASSEMGLQGKETQY; V gene: TRBV6-1; J gene: TRBJ2-5
CDR3 protein: ASSRPGGGEGQPQH; V gene: TRBV4-1; J gene: TRBJ1-5
CDR3 protein: ASSREGVSNQPQH; V gene: TRBV19; J gene: TRBJ1-5
CDR3 protein: ASNTTGVEKLF; V gene: TRBV5-1; J gene: TRBJ1-4
CDR3 protein: AWSTRGADTQY; V gene: TRBV30; J gene: TRBJ2-3
CDR3 protein: ASSTRLNTGELF; V gene: TRBV5-1; J gene: TRBJ2-2
CDR3 protein: ASSLEGQGLKETQY; V gene: TRBV7-2; J gene: TRBJ2-5
CDR3 protein: ATSARVLPDTQY; V gene: TRBV2; J gene: TRBJ2-3
CDR3 protein: ASSLTGGTDTQY; V gene: TRBV28; J gene: TRBJ2-3
CDR3 protein: AWSFRDRAYGYT; V gene: TRBV30; J gene: TRBJ1-2
CDR3 protein: ASSFTGGLANSPLH; V gene: TRBV5-4; J gene: TRBJ1-6
CDR3 protein: SVGGGDREDGHT; V gene: TRBV29-1; J gene: TRBJ1-2
CDR3 protein: ASSLAGSRKDTQY; V gene: TRBV5-4; J gene: TRBJ2-3
CDR3 protein: AITGTGYGYT; V gene: TRBV10-3; J gene: TRBJ1-2
CDR3 protein: ANPGGTGHSRARAF; V gene: TRBV21-1; J gene: TRBJ1-1
CDR3 protein: ASSRQAQETQY; V gene: TRBV6-4; J gene: TRBJ2-5
CDR3 protein: ASSRGGYEQY; V gene: TRBV7-9; J gene: TRBJ2-7
CDR3 protein: SVDDRSATNEKLF; V gene: TRBV29-1; J gene: TRBJ1-4
CDR3 protein: ASSQESQRSYEQY; V gene: TRBV4-1; J gene: TRBJ2-7
CDR3 protein: ASSPRTGIGDTQY; V gene: TRBV11-3; J gene: TRBJ2-3
CDR3 protein: ASSLSTGGHNEQF; V gene: TRBV11-3; J gene: TRBJ2-1
CDR3 protein: ASSLGTAYYGYT; V gene: TRBV5-1; J gene: TRBJ1-2
CDR3 protein: ASRQGLYYGYT; V gene: TRBV6-5; J gene: TRBJ1-2
CDR3 protein: ASSLGGGTAFGELF; V gene: TRBV5-4; J gene: TRBJ2-2
CDR3 protein: ASSPQGAAGQPQH; V gene: TRBV6-4; J gene: TRBJ1-5
CDR3 protein: AISPDRAPTGELF; V gene: TRBV10-3; J gene: TRBJ2-2
CDR3 protein: ASSPQGNQPQH; V gene: TRBV18; J gene: TRBJ1-5
CDR3 protein: ASSLGLNTEAF; V gene: TRBV27; J gene: TRBJ1-1
CDR3 protein: ASSPPPLAGESDTQY; V gene: TRBV11-3; J gene: TRBJ2-3
CDR3 protein: AISESPGVGYT; V gene: TRBV10-3; J gene: TRBJ1-2
CDR3 protein: ATRSLTGFITDTQY; V gene: TRBV19; J gene: TRBJ2-3
CDR3 protein: ASSPRGDYGYT; V gene: TRBV18; J gene: TRBJ1-2
CDR3 protein: ASSVETVFVSGEKLF; V gene: TRBV2; J gene: TRBJ1-4
CDR3 protein: ASSLASPTETQY; V gene: TRBV5-1; J gene: TRBJ2-5
CDR3 protein: ASSPGTSPQTEQY; V gene: TRBV2; J gene: TRBJ2-7
CDR3 protein: ASSTLALNTDTQY; V gene: TRBV6-5; J gene: TRBJ2-3
CDR3 protein: ASSGTSRETQY; V gene: TRBV6-1; J gene: TRBJ2-5
CDR3 protein: SVEWGGNTEAF; V gene: TRBV29-1; J gene: TRBJ1-1
CDR3 protein: SVEFSIVPDTQY; V gene: TRBV29-1; J gene: TRBJ2-3
CDR3 protein: ASSRDLAGPGYEQY; V gene: TRBV7-9; J gene: TRBJ2-7
CDR3 protein: ASSQDIHGYT; V gene: TRBV4-3; J gene: TRBJ1-2
CDR3 protein: ASSTGQGRNNEQF; V gene: TRBV5-8; J gene: TRBJ2-1
CDR3 protein: ASSFLGGATNEKLF; V gene: TRBV11-2; J gene: TRBJ1-4